The 8 T cell receptor beta chains below were found in one sample sequenced in a study of T cell changes during pregnancy in multiple sclerosis (dated by TCRdb to between 2017 and 2020). The library was obtained by the immunoSEQ multiplex PCR assay. This immuneACCESS table, as held by TCRdb, lists in-frame sequences with V and J called but not all clones. Of the missing ones, under half trace to an unresolved V gene in checked studies; the others have no known cause. Counted in this sample were around 30,000 clones; about 93% of them appeared once. The top ten constitute less than 0.55% of the sample. The material sequenced was CD4+ T cells from peripheral blood mononuclear cells, taken after pregnancy. The source of these receptors is a female donor with multiple sclerosis, enrolled in a pregnancy study.

The chain carries TRBV5-5 and TRBJ1-2, with TRBD1 identical over 9 bases. This CDR3 region has 16 residues. From germline, CDR1 is SGHKS and CDR2 YYEKEE (reference sequence). V gave up 1 base and J gave up 5 bases; unmatched junction bases: 9. The CDR3 DNA sequence: TGTGCCAGCAGCTTGAGCCTTACAGGGGGCCGATATGGCTACACCTTC. Translated, it gives CASSLSLTGGRYGYTF.

CDR3 DNA: TGCGCCAGCAGCCTCCGGGACAACTACGAGCAGTACTTC. Amino acid sequence: CASSLRDNYEQYF. This chain uses TRBV5-1 with TRBJ2-7; a possible D gene is TRBD1 (6 bases). The germline CDR1 and CDR2 sequences are SGHRS and YFSETQ. Trimming stripped 4 bases from V and 3 bases from J, with 11 bases between. This CDR3 spans 13 amino acids.

CDR3 in amino acids: CASSIGGQPNQPQHF. DNA for the CDR3: TGTGCCAGTAGTATAGGTGGACAGCCCAATCAGCCCCAGCATTTT. The genes are TRBV19 and TRBJ1-5; a possible D gene is TRBD1 (6 bases). CDR3 length: 15 residues. CDR1 and CDR2 (germline): LNHDA, SQIVND (reference sequence). The ends were cut back, 1 base at V and 3 bases at J, with 10 bases in the middle.

There are a few counts of this clone. This chain links TRBV4-2 with TRBJ1-5; a weak D match, TRBD1 (5 bases). V lost 3 bases and J lost 4, with 13 bases in between. Germline V CDR1 and CDR2: LGHNA, YNFKEQ. The CDR3 length is 15 residues. CDR3 DNA sequence: TGTGCCAGCAGCCACGGCCGACAGAAAAATCAGCCCCAGCATTTT. As protein: CASSHGRQKNQPQHF.

The chain uses TRBV9 and TRBJ1-4; 7 bases agree with TRBD1. CDR3 size: 18 residues. Germline CDR1 SGDLS, CDR2 YYNGEE. Germline trimming cut 0 bases from V and 8 bases from J; bases unmatched to any gene: 16. CDR3 protein: CASSVGPRPRGLGEKLFF. Here the CDR3 DNA reads TGTGCCAGCAGCGTAGGGCCTCGACCTAGGGGGCTTGGAGAAAAACTGTTTTTT. The full variable domain, in which reference TRBV9 and TRBJ1-4 provide the parts outside the CDR3, is DSGVTQTPKHLITATGQRVTLRCSPRSGDLSVYWYQQSLDQGLQFLIQYYNGEERAKGNILERFSAQQFPDLHSELNLSSLELGDSALYFCASSVGPRPRGLGEKLFFGSGTQLSVL.

The chain employs TRBV6-4 and TRBJ2-1; D possibly corresponds to TRBD2 (6 bases). V was shortened by 0 bases and J by 4 bases, with 13 bases between the two germline ends. The germline gives CDR1 MRHNA, CDR2 SNTAGT. CDR3 length: 16 amino acids. The CDR3 DNA sequence: TGTGCCAGCAGTGACTCCGGACTAACGCGGTACAATGAGCAGTTCTTC. Its translation is CASSDSGLTRYNEQFF.

V is TRBV5-1 and J is TRBJ2-1; no reliable D call. The CDR3 length is 12 residues. The germline V gene has CDR1 SGHRS and CDR2 YFSETQ. V gave up 4 bases and J gave up 9 bases, with 11 bases separating them. In nucleotides, the CDR3 is TGCGCCAGCAGCCAAGTCTTCAGTGAGCAGTTCTTC. It translates to CASSQVFSEQFF.

The table lists this clone with a few counts. The CDR3 region is CAWSVRRGAFF. In nucleotides, the CDR3 is TGTGCCTGGAGTGTCCGCCGCGGGGCTTTCTTT. The V call is TRBV30, the J call TRBJ1-1; D is uncertain. The CDR3 extends over 11 amino acids. V was pared by 0 bases and J by 11 bases, with 10 bases between. Germline loops: CDR1 GTSNPN, CDR2 SVGIG (reference sequence).